There are a few counts of the clone carrying this T cell receptor beta chain. Its antigen is as yet unknown. The CDR3 sequence is 14 residues long. V lost 6 bases, J lost 6 bases, and 7 bases stayed unmatched. Germline V gene lookup returns CDR1 MNHEY and CDR2 SMNVEV (reference sequence). These data originate in a study of early T cells in non-severe SARS-CoV-2 infection. Study-level points and caveats: Comparison of clonotypes with VDJdb favored anti-spike CD8 responses while missing private and CD4 specificities.

cDNA molecules, individually, were tagged with unique molecular identifiers. TCRdb fed the 5' RACE reads into MiXCR, producing one record per CDR3 protein. The sample has roughly 45,000 distinct CDR3 sequences; about 12% are singletons. Sequencing was done on a sample of whole blood. V and J are TRBV27 and TRBJ1-4, with 7 bases lining up with TRBD1. The receptor was isolated from an adult who was a healthcare worker with PCR-confirmed SARS-CoV-2 infection or an uninfected control (not recorded which). The CDR3 spells CASRPRGPYEKLFF. The CDR3 coding sequence is TGTGCCAGCAGACCGAGGGGGCCCTATGAAAAACTGTTTTTT.